The rows below give T cell receptor beta chains drawn from one sample of a study of blood T cell repertoires in COVID-19. The assay was immunoSEQ multiplex PCR, and TCRdb's table has in-frame clones only and misses some. Altogether nearly 80,000 clones are present, around 83% being singletons, with the ten largest covering 35% to 40%. Sequencing input: peripheral blood. The receptors shown here come from a woman aged 70-85 years with acute or convalescent COVID-19. CDR3s include the opening cysteine and the closing phenylalanine or tryptophan. The D gene is left open where the match is weak. Not all rows give a size; the values are once, few, many and, for expanded clones, a class.

CDR3 DNA	CDR3 protein	J gene	V gene	clone size	D gene
TGCGCCAGCAGCTTGGGACAGGTTATCGCTGAAGCTTTCTTT	CASSLGQVIAEAFF	TRBJ1-1	TRBV5-1	.	.
TGCGCCAGCAGCCAAGAGGCCCTAGGGAGCTCCTACGAGCAGTACTTC	CASSQEALGSSYEQYF	TRBJ2-7	TRBV4-1	few	.
TGTGCCAGTAGTATGGGCGATACGCAGTATTTT	CASSMGDTQYF	TRBJ2-3	TRBV19	.	.
TGCGCCAGCAGCTGGGGACAGGGCGATGGTTGGGAGCCCCAGCATTTT	CASSWGQGDGWEPQHF	TRBJ1-5	TRBV5-1	.	TRBD1
TGTGCCAGCAGCCGGAGCACTATCTCCTACGAGCAGTACTTC	CASSRSTISYEQYF	TRBJ2-7	TRBV11-2	.	.
TGTGCCAGCAGCGCTCTGAGAGACACCGGGGAGCTGTTTTTT	CASSALRDTGELFF	TRBJ2-2	TRBV3-1/TRBV3-2	.	.
TGTGCCAGTAGTATTCGGGGTACAGGGTTCTTCTCCGGGGAGCTGTTTTTT	CASSIRGTGFFSGELFF	TRBJ2-2	TRBV19	.	.
TGTGCCAGCAGTGAGGGCAGGGGTTTGAATCAGCCCCAGCATTTT	CASSEGRGLNQPQHF	TRBJ1-5	TRBV6-1	once	.
TGTGCCAGTACCCTCGGGACACCGAACACCGGGGAGCTGTTTTTT	CASTLGTPNTGELFF	TRBJ2-2	TRBV19	.	.
TGCGCCAGCAGCTTGGGACAGGCAGGGAACACTGAAGCTTTCTTT	CASSLGQAGNTEAFF	TRBJ1-1	TRBV5-1	.	.
TGCGCCAGCAAATCCCGGGACTACGAGCAGTACTTC	CASKSRDYEQYF	TRBJ2-7	TRBV10-2	.	.
TGTGCCAGCAGTACGGGAGTAGGCTACGAGCAGTACTTC	CASSTGVGYEQYF	TRBJ2-7	TRBV6-5	.	.
TGTGCCAGCAGCCCGGGACAGGTCCACAATGAGCAGTTCTTC	CASSPGQVHNEQFF	TRBJ2-1	TRBV7-9	.	TRBD1